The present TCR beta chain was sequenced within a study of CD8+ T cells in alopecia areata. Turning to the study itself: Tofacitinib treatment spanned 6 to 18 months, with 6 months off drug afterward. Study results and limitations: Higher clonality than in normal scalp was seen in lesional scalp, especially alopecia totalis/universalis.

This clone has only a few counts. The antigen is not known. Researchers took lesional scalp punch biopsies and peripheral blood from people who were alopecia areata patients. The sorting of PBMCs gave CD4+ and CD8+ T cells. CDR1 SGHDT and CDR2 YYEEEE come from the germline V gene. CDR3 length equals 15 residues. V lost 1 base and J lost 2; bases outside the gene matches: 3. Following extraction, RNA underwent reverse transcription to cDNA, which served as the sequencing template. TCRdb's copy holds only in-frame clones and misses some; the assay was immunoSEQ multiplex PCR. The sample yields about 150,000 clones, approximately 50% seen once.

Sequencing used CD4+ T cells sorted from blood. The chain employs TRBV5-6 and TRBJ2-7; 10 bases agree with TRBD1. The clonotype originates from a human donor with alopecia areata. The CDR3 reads CASSLSGTGAYEQYF. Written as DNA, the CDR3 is TGTGCCAGCAGCTTGTCCGGGACAGGGGCCTACGAGCAGTACTTC.